This section outlines one TCR beta chain sequence together with its context. Its antigen is unknown. These data belong to a study of cytomegalovirus exposure and HLA in healthy donors. Findings and limits, study-wide: A few CMV-associated chains were confirmed in vitro to be specific for CMV antigens. Data from an earlier analysis indicated that most TCR beta V segments were productive either about 87% or about 30% of the time.

Vbeta (60) and Jbeta (13) primers were used in the PCR. Assay: immunoSEQ multiplex PCR; the TCRdb copy retains only in-frame clones and omits some. This table has about 200,000 clones, over 60% appearing once. This CDR3 comprises 12 residues. Germline CDR1 is MNHNY and CDR2 is SVGAGI (reference sequence). With 2 bases removed from V and 4 bases from J, the gap between germline ends came to 5 bases. As for the donors, each was a healthy bone marrow donor. Likely unrecorded immune exposures existed in these nominally healthy donors. The chain is built from TRBV6-6 and TRBJ1-1; D uncertain. This sequence was found in a man aged 40-49 years in good health and CMV-seronegative. Input material: PBMCs. CDR3 region: CASSYGATEAFF. CDR3 nucleotide sequence: TGTGCCAGCAGTTACGGAGCCACTGAAGCTTTCTTT.